Listed below are T cell receptor beta chains from one sample, sequenced in a study of identical twins. Each CDR3 protein is one row after TCRdb ran MiXCR on the 5' RACE reads. In the table there are roughly 220,000 distinct CDR3 sequences, 6.5% of which are singletons. Another study also made use of these data, one on T cells expressing NK-cell markers.

Source material: CD8+ T cells sorted from blood. These receptors were taken from a woman between 18 and 30 years old in good health. Each CDR3 is given with its conserved first and last residue. The order of the fields is J gene, clone size, V gene, D gene, CDR3 DNA, CDR3 protein. The D gene is left open where the match is weak. Clone size is given for some rows only: seen once, a few or many times, or a class if the clone is expanded.

j_gene: TRBJ2-4
abundance: .
v_gene: TRBV27
d_gene: TRBD2
CDR3nt: TGTGCCAGCAGTTCAGGGACTAGCGTAGGGATAAACATTCAGTACTTC
CDR3aa: CASSSGTSVGINIQYF

j_gene: TRBJ2-1
abundance: few
v_gene: TRBV30
d_gene: .
CDR3nt: TGTGCCTGGAGGCCCGTCTCCTACAATGAGCAGTTCTTC
CDR3aa: CAWRPVSYNEQFF

j_gene: TRBJ2-7
abundance: many
v_gene: TRBV5-1
d_gene: TRBD2
CDR3nt: TGCGCCAGCAGCTTGGGTAGAGCGGGAGTCCCCTACGAGCAGTACTTC
CDR3aa: CASSLGRAGVPYEQYF

j_gene: TRBJ2-3
abundance: once
v_gene: TRBV12-3/TRBV12-4
d_gene: TRBD2
CDR3nt: TGTGCCAGCAGTTTACCTCTACTAGCGGGGGGCACAGATACGCAGTATTTT
CDR3aa: CASSLPLLAGGTDTQYF

j_gene: TRBJ2-1
abundance: few
v_gene: TRBV11-2
d_gene: .
CDR3nt: TGTGCCAGCAGCTTACTCTTCCGAGCGCGCGAGCAGTTCTTC
CDR3aa: CASSLLFRAREQFF

j_gene: TRBJ2-5
abundance: .
v_gene: TRBV28
d_gene: TRBD2
CDR3nt: TGTGCCAGCAGTGAGACTAGCGAACAAGAGACCCAGTACTTC
CDR3aa: CASSETSEQETQYF

j_gene: TRBJ2-3
abundance: few
v_gene: TRBV5-5
d_gene: .
CDR3nt: TGTGCCAGCAGCACCCCCCAGGGTTCTCCCACAGATACGCAGTATTTT
CDR3aa: CASSTPQGSPTDTQYF

j_gene: TRBJ2-7
abundance: .
v_gene: TRBV13
d_gene: .
CDR3nt: TGTGCCAGCAGCTTCGGTAGGGGCAAATACTACGAGCAGTACTTC
CDR3aa: CASSFGRGKYYEQYF

j_gene: TRBJ2-1
abundance: few
v_gene: TRBV27
d_gene: .
CDR3nt: TGTGCCAGCAGTTTAAGCGCCTCCAATGAGCAGTTCTTC
CDR3aa: CASSLSASNEQFF

j_gene: TRBJ2-5
abundance: few
v_gene: TRBV5-1
d_gene: .
CDR3nt: TGCGCCAGCAGCTTGGAGGGCAGGCCACAAGAGACCCAGTACTTC
CDR3aa: CASSLEGRPQETQYF

j_gene: TRBJ2-1
abundance: few
v_gene: TRBV7-8
d_gene: .
CDR3nt: TGTGCCAGCAGCTTGTTTGACTACAATGAGCAGTTCTTC
CDR3aa: CASSLFDYNEQFF

j_gene: TRBJ2-1
abundance: .
v_gene: TRBV7-9
d_gene: .
CDR3nt: TGTGCCAGCAGCCCGAACTTCTTCAATGAGCAGTTCTTC
CDR3aa: CASSPNFFNEQFF

j_gene: TRBJ2-1
abundance: many
v_gene: TRBV11-2
d_gene: TRBD2
CDR3nt: TGTGCCAGCAGTCGTACTAGCGGGACCTACAATGAGCAGTTCTTC
CDR3aa: CASSRTSGTYNEQFF

j_gene: TRBJ2-2
abundance: many
v_gene: TRBV7-3
d_gene: TRBD2
CDR3nt: TGTGCCAGCAGCTTAATAGGAGCGGGGGCAGGTACCGGGGAGCTGTTTTTT
CDR3aa: CASSLIGAGAGTGELFF

j_gene: TRBJ2-1
abundance: many
v_gene: TRBV29-1
d_gene: TRBD2
CDR3nt: TGCAGCGTTGAAGATTACGGACTAGCAGCCTACAATGAGCAGTTCTTC
CDR3aa: CSVEDYGLAAYNEQFF

j_gene: TRBJ1-3
abundance: .
v_gene: TRBV3-1
d_gene: TRBD1
CDR3nt: TGTGCCAGCAGCCAATTCCGGGACAGCGTCTCTGGAAACACCATATATTTT
CDR3aa: CASSQFRDSVSGNTIYF

j_gene: TRBJ1-5
abundance: .
v_gene: TRBV5-5
d_gene: .
CDR3nt: TGTGCCAGCAGCCCCGGTACGCTGACGAGCAATCAGCCCCAGCATTTT
CDR3aa: CASSPGTLTSNQPQHF

j_gene: TRBJ2-1
abundance: few
v_gene: TRBV7-9
d_gene: TRBD2
CDR3nt: TGTGCCAGCAGCCGACGACTAGCGGGAGGTAATGAGCAGTTCTTC
CDR3aa: CASSRRLAGGNEQFF

j_gene: TRBJ2-7
abundance: .
v_gene: TRBV6-1
d_gene: TRBD1
CDR3nt: TGTGCCAGCAGTGAAGCGGGGACAGTGGTCTACGAGCAGTACTTC
CDR3aa: CASSEAGTVVYEQYF

j_gene: TRBJ2-3
abundance: few
v_gene: TRBV29-1
d_gene: TRBD2
CDR3nt: TGCAGCGTCCTCGCTACTAGCGGGGGGCCATGGAGTGATACGCAGTATTTT
CDR3aa: CSVLATSGGPWSDTQYF

j_gene: TRBJ2-2
abundance: .
v_gene: TRBV21-1
d_gene: .
CDR3nt: TGTGCCAGCAGCACACGGGACACGAACACCGGGGAGCTGTTTTTT
CDR3aa: CASSTRDTNTGELFF

j_gene: TRBJ1-1
abundance: many
v_gene: TRBV6-1
d_gene: TRBD1
CDR3nt: TGTGCCAGCAGTGATGACAGGGGGCGTACTGAAGCTTTCTTT
CDR3aa: CASSDDRGRTEAFF

j_gene: TRBJ2-7
abundance: many
v_gene: TRBV9
d_gene: TRBD2
CDR3nt: TGTGCCAGCAGCGTAGCTGGATTGGCTAGCGGGAGGTACGAGCAGTACTTC
CDR3aa: CASSVAGLASGRYEQYF

j_gene: TRBJ2-5
abundance: few
v_gene: TRBV3-1
d_gene: .
CDR3nt: TGTGCCAGCAGCCAACGACGGGGGAGAGAGACCCAGTACTTC
CDR3aa: CASSQRRGRETQYF

j_gene: TRBJ2-7
abundance: few
v_gene: TRBV4-2
d_gene: .
CDR3nt: TGTGCCAGCAGCAACCTAGGGGAGACAGCCTACGAGCAGTACTTC
CDR3aa: CASSNLGETAYEQYF

j_gene: TRBJ2-2
abundance: many
v_gene: TRBV6-7
d_gene: .
CDR3nt: TGTGCCAGCAGTTACGGCCCCCAAGGCTGGTGTACCGGGGAGCTGTTTTTT
CDR3aa: CASSYGPQGWCTGELFF

j_gene: TRBJ2-7
abundance: .
v_gene: TRBV6-2/TRBV6-3
d_gene: TRBD2
CDR3nt: TGTGCCAGCAGTTACGGCGGGAGGGGTTCCTACGAGCAGTACTTC
CDR3aa: CASSYGGRGSYEQYF

j_gene: TRBJ2-5
abundance: few
v_gene: TRBV12-3/TRBV12-4
d_gene: .
CDR3nt: TGTGCCAGCAGTTTTCGGACAGCCAGTGAGACCCAGTACTTC
CDR3aa: CASSFRTASETQYF

j_gene: TRBJ1-2
abundance: .
v_gene: TRBV12-5
d_gene: .
CDR3nt: TGTGCTAGTGGTTTGGTTGGGGCAGGCTACACCTTC
CDR3aa: CASGLVGAGYTF

j_gene: TRBJ1-6
abundance: many
v_gene: TRBV5-1
d_gene: TRBD1
CDR3nt: TGCGCCAGCAGCTTCGACAGGGTCGGACTTTCACCCCTCCACTTT
CDR3aa: CASSFDRVGLSPLHF

j_gene: TRBJ2-1
abundance: few
v_gene: TRBV5-1
d_gene: TRBD1
CDR3nt: TGCGCCACCGCGAGGGGGCGGTTTCGGAGGTCCTACAATGAGCAGTTCTTC
CDR3aa: CATARGRFRRSYNEQFF

j_gene: TRBJ2-1
abundance: .
v_gene: TRBV7-7
d_gene: .
CDR3nt: TGTGCTAGCAGCTCTGGCGGGGGCGCGCGATGGTCCTACAATGAGCAGTTCTTC
CDR3aa: CASSSGGGARWSYNEQFF

j_gene: TRBJ1-1
abundance: few
v_gene: TRBV7-9
d_gene: .
CDR3nt: TGTGCCAGCAGCTTAGGGGGGGGATTGAACACTGAAGCTTTCTTT
CDR3aa: CASSLGGGLNTEAFF

j_gene: TRBJ2-5
abundance: few
v_gene: TRBV6-2/TRBV6-3
d_gene: TRBD2
CDR3nt: TGTGCCAGCAGTTACCAGCGGGGGGCATGGGAGACCCAGTACTTC
CDR3aa: CASSYQRGAWETQYF

j_gene: TRBJ2-7
abundance: few
v_gene: TRBV7-9
d_gene: .
CDR3nt: TGTGCCAGCAGCTTAGGTAGTAACGAGCAGTACTTC
CDR3aa: CASSLGSNEQYF

j_gene: TRBJ1-1
abundance: many
v_gene: TRBV6-1
d_gene: .
CDR3nt: TGTGCCAGCAGCCGAGCGGGCAAATTGAACACTGAAGCTTTCTTT
CDR3aa: CASSRAGKLNTEAFF

j_gene: TRBJ2-2
abundance: .
v_gene: TRBV3-1
d_gene: .
CDR3nt: TGTGCCAGCAGCCAAGGCGGGGGCGCGGTCACCGGGGAGCTGTTTTTT
CDR3aa: CASSQGGGAVTGELFF